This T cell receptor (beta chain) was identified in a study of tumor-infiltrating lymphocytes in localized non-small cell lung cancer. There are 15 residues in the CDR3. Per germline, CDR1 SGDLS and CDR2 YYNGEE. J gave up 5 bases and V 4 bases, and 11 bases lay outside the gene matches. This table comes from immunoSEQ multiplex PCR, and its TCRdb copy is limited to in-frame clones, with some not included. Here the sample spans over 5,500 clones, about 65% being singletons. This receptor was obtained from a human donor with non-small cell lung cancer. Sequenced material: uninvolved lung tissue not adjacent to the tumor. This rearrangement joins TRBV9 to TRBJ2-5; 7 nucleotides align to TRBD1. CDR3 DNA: TGTGCCAGCAGCCCCCGGGACAGATACCGGGAGACCCAGTACTTC. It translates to CASSPRDRYRETQYF.